This T cell receptor beta chain was identified in a study of CXCR3-negative and CXCR3-positive naive CD8 T cells. Overall study: Roughly 1.5 +/- 0.3 million TRB reads came from each library, giving about 135 million in total. Whole-study results and caveats: Naive cells with CXCR3 showed TRB CDR3s that were more hydrophobic than those in CXCR3-negative naive cells. The authors found comparable surface CD5 between naive subsets and inferred TCR strength from TRB CDR3 properties.

CDR1 and CDR2 (germline): SGHDN, FVKESK. The CDR3 loop spans 12 amino acids. Turning to this clonotype: Antigen: not known.

TRB cDNA was prepared as libraries by UMI-labeled 5' RACE. TCRdb reprocessed the 5' RACE reads and reports one entry per CDR3 protein, with no DNA. The sample totals tens of thousands of distinct CDR3 sequences. Naivety in CD8+ T cells corresponded to a CD45RO-CCR7+CD27+CD95- phenotype. The sequenced sample consisted of naive CXCR3+ CD8+ T cells from blood. Subset given: CD45RO-CCR7+CD27+CD95- naive CD8+ T cells expressing CXCR3 (TNR3+). The TCR originated in a human donor in good health. Some clones in this sample may be carry-over from other donors' samples. The genes are TRBV14 and TRBJ1-1. CDR3 loop: CASSRVNTEAFF. The entire variable domain, with the rest obtained from reference TRBV14 and TRBJ1-1, is as follows: EAGVTQFPSHSVIEKGQTVTLRCDPISGHDNLYWYRRVMGKEIKFLLHFVKESKQDESGMPNNRFLAERTGGTYSTLKVQPAELEDSGVYFCASSRVNTEAFFGQGTRLTVV.